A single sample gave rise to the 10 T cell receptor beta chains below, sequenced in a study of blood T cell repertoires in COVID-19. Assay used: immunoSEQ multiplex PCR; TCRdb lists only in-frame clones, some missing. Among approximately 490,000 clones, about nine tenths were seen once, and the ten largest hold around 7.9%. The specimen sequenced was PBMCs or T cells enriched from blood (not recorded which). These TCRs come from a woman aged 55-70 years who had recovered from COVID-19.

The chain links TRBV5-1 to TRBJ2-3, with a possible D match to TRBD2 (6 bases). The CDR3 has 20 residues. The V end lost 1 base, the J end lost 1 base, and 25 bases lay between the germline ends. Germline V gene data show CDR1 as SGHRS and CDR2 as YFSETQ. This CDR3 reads CASSLYHSARERSGTDTQYF. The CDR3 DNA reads TGCGCCAGCAGCTTGTATCATTCAGCCCGGGAGCGTTCTGGCACAGATACGCAGTATTTT.

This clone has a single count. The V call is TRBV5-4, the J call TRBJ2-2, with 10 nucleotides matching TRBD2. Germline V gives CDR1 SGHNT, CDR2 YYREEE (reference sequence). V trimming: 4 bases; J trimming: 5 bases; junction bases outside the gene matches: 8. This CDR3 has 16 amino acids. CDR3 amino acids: CASSPLAGLGTGELFF. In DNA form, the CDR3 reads TGTGCCAGCAGCCCACTAGCGGGGTTGGGTACCGGGGAGCTGTTTTTT.

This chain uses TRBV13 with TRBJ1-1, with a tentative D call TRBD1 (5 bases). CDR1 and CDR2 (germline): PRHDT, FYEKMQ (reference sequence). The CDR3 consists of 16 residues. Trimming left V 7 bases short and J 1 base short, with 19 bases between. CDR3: CASTRGGGSSNTEAFF. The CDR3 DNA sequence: TGTGCCAGCACGCGGGGCGGCGGTAGCTCGAACACTGAAGCTTTCTTT.

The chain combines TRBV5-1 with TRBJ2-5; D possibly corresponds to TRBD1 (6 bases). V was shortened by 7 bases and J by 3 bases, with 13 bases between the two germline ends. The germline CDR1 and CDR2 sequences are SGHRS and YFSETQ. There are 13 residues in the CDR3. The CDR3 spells CASSGEGKETQYF. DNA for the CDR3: TGCGCCAGCTCAGGGGAAGGGAAAGAGACCCAGTACTTC.

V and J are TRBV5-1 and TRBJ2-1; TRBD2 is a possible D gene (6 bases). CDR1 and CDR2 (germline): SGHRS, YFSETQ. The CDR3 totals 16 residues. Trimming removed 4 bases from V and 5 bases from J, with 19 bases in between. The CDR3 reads CASSPTHTGVDNEQFF. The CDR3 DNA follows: TGCGCCAGCAGCCCAACTCACACGGGAGTCGACAATGAGCAGTTCTTC.

As DNA, the CDR3 is TGTGCCAGCAGCGCCCACTCTGGAAACACCATATATTTT. Its translation is CASSAHSGNTIYF. The chain employs TRBV9 and TRBJ1-3; no firm D call. Germline-derived CDR1 and CDR2 are SGDLS and YYNGEE. The V and J ends lost 3 bases and 0 bases respectively, with 4 bases between them. The CDR3 runs to 13 residues.

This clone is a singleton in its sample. As DNA, the CDR3 is TGTGCCAGCTTCCGGGACAGGGGATATTTT. As protein: CASFRDRGYF. The chain links TRBV6-5 to TRBJ1-3; 10 bases fit TRBD1. The length of the CDR3 is 10 residues. Germline V gene data show CDR1 as MNHEY and CDR2 as SVGAGI. V dropped 8 bases and J dropped 15; count of bases not matched to a gene: 4.

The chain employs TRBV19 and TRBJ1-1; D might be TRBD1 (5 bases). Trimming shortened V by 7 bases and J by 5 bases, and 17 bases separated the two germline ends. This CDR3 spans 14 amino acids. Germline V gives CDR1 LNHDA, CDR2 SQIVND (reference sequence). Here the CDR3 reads CASTYRNGRTEAFF. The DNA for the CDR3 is TGTGCCAGTACCTACAGGAATGGTCGAACTGAAGCTTTCTTT.

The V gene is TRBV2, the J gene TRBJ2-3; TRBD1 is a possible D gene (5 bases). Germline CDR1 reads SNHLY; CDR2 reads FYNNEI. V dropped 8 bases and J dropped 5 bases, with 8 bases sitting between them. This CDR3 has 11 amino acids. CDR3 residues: CASGTGDTQYF. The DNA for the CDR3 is TGTGCCAGCGGTACAGGAGATACGCAGTATTTT.

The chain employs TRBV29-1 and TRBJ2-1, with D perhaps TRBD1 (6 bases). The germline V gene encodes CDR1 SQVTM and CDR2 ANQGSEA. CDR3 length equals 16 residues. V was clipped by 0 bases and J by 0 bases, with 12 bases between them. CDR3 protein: CSVEEGTSSSYNEQFF. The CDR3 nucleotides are TGCAGCGTTGAAGAGGGGACATCGAGCTCCTACAATGAGCAGTTCTTC.